These 4 T cell receptor beta chains originate from one sample sequenced in a study of T cells in Graves' hyperthyroidism and ophthalmopathy. What was amplified from RNA transcripts were TCR beta CDR3 regions. With the HTBI primer set, the TCR CDR3 went through a first round of RT-PCR. Using its own MiXCR run on the multiplex PCR reads, TCRdb lists one record per CDR3 protein. The data hold around 350,000 distinct CDR3 sequences, with about 14% observed a single time. The sample taken for sequencing was blood. The receptors here all came from a woman aged 25-40 years with Graves' ophthalmopathy.

This clonotype was recorded at least ten times. The chain has TRBV6-1 and TRBJ2-5; D ambiguous. V lost 3 bases, J lost 3 bases, and 8 bases lay in between. CDR3 size: 13 residues. Germline-derived CDR1 and CDR2 are MNHNS and SASEGT. CDR3 in amino acids: CASSERSKETQYF. In DNA form, the CDR3 reads TGTGCCAGCAGTGAGAGGAGTAAAGAGACCCAGTACTTC.

This clonotype has ten or more counts. The V gene is TRBV20-1, the J gene TRBJ2-7, with a possible D match to TRBD2 (6 bases). The germline V gene encodes CDR1 DFQATT and CDR2 SNEGSKA (reference sequence). V was cut by 5 bases and J by 1 base, with 15 bases left in between. The CDR3 is 14 amino acids. The CDR3 here is CSAGGSQESYEQYF. CDR3 sequence (DNA): TGCAGTGCTGGAGGGTCCCAGGAGTCCTACGAGCAGTACTTC.

This clonotype was seen ten or more times. Given a much more abundant clone one base away, this may be a read error. The chain employs TRBV11-2 and TRBJ1-5; 7 positions agree with TRBD1. The ends lost 5 bases at V and 4 bases at J; junction bases unmatched: 8. Germline loops: CDR1 SGHAT, CDR2 FQNNGV. This CDR3 contains 15 residues. The CDR3 DNA follows: TGTGCCAGCAGCGTCGGGGCAGGGGGAAATCAGCCCCAGCATTTT. Translating gives CASSVGAGGNQPQHF.

This clonotype has ten or more counts. The V gene is TRBV30, the J gene TRBJ1-3, with D hard to call. This CDR3 has 16 amino acids. The V gene lost 0 bases and the J gene lost 4 bases, with 16 bases spanning the gap. Germline CDR1 and CDR2: GTSNPN and SVGIG (reference sequence). The CDR3 is CAWSVSVRLSGNTIYF. DNA for the CDR3: TGTGCCTGGAGTGTAAGTGTAAGGTTGAGCGGAAACACCATATATTTT.